This T cell receptor beta chain was sequenced for a study of read filtering for tumor transcriptome and immune sequencing. Study background: Whole-transcriptome libraries were prepared after DNase treatment.

Every patient had bone marrow sampled while the disease was active. The library was built from about 400 ng RNA with molecular barcoded adaptors for alpha/delta and beta/gamma chains. TCRdb recomputed calls from the reads with MiXCR, one row per CDR3 protein. The top ten hold 18% of the sample, which has almost 40,000 distinct CDR3 sequences, around 13% seen once. The CDR3 loop spans 16 amino acids. The germline V gene has CDR1 KGHSH and CDR2 LQKENI. The V end lost 3 bases, the J end lost 0 bases, and 12 bases lay between the germline ends. What was sequenced was a population of CD138-negative cells sorted from bone marrow. This rearrangement joins TRBV18 to TRBJ2-1, with D hard to call. This TCR was sampled from a donor at least 40 years old with multiple myeloma. The CDR3 sequence: CASSPWTVSSYNEQFF. The DNA of the CDR3 is TGTGCCAGCTCACCCTGGACGGTGAGCTCCTACAATGAGCAGTTCTTC.